What follows describes a single T cell receptor (beta chain). Its antigen remains unidentified. Use of 60 Vbeta and 13 Jbeta primers characterized the PCR. Clones were sequenced by immunoSEQ multiplex PCR, and TCRdb holds only the in-frame ones, with some missing. The table shows 82,000 or so clones, with 10% occurring only once. The data belong to a study of cytomegalovirus exposure and HLA in healthy donors. This CDR3 has 15 residues. The trim removed 5 bases at V and 7 bases at J, leaving 11 bases unmatched. Germline loops: CDR1 LNHDA, CDR2 SQIVND (reference sequence). Findings of the study overall: Some V segments could not be told apart, so they were left out, TRBV6-2 and TRBV6-3 among them. Earlier results showed most TCR beta V segments being productive about 87% or about 30% of the time. Analysis was carried out at a later point, and it linked a missense DCLRE1C variant to TCR beta V- and J-gene trimming.

V gene TRBV19 combines with J gene TRBJ1-1, with 9 bases lining up with TRBD1. The TCR sequence derives from a man aged 60-69 years in good health and CMV-seropositive. Source material: PBMCs. CDR3 protein: CASSPSWDRVGEAFF. The CDR3 bases are TGTGCCAGTAGTCCTAGTTGGGACAGGGTTGGTGAAGCTTTCTTT.